Reported below is one T cell receptor beta chain. This CDR3 region has 15 residues. Germline V gives CDR1 LGHDT, CDR2 YNNKEL (reference sequence). With V trimmed by 4 bases and J by 5 bases, 10 bases remained unmatched. The data belong to a study of blood T cell repertoires in COVID-19. Clones were read by immunoSEQ multiplex PCR, and TCRdb kept only the in-frame ones, dropping some. The sample shows approximately 270,000 clones, about 80% of them seen only once. Material: peripheral blood. The clonotype was recovered from a person aged 65-85 years with COVID-19, enrolled during active disease. The chain employs TRBV3-1 (or the pseudogene TRBV3-2) and TRBJ2-5; 7 bases agree with TRBD1. The CDR3 DNA reads TGTGCCAGCAGCCCCTTCCCACAGGGGTTTGAGACCCAGTACTTC. The encoded protein is CASSPFPQGFETQYF.